These 21 T cell receptor beta chains were all obtained from the same sample, sequenced in a study of CD8+ T cells in alopecia areata. CD4, CD8alpha, NKG2D, NKG2ACE and other markers guided sorting of pooled cutaneous lymph node cells. Extraction of RNA preceded its reverse transcription into cDNA, which served as the sequencing template. Clones were sequenced by immunoSEQ multiplex PCR, and TCRdb holds only the in-frame ones, with some missing. The sample shows approximately 300,000 clones, none of them appearing just once. Sequences were obtained from CD4+ T cells sorted from a lymph node. The receptors stem from a C3H/HeJ mouse with alopecia areata. Strain MHC haplotype: H2-k.

Notes on this clone: Gene names refer to mouse genes. From the germline J gene comes the end of the CDR3, since the read stops 4 residues before it. This chain connects TRBV5 to TRBJ2-2; 7 bases match TRBD1. Germline loops: CDR1 LGHNA, CDR2 YNLKQL (reference sequence). The trim removed 3 bases at V and 0 bases at J, leaving 4 bases unmatched. The CDR3 contains 16 residues. The CDR3 protein is CASSQRQGPNTGQLYF. The DNA read from the CDR3 is TGTGCCAGCAGCCAGAGACAGGGCCCAAACACCGGG.

About this clone: The gene names given are mouse names. The sequenced fragment ends 4 residues before the CDR3 boundary, so the rest is inferred from the germline J gene. The chain employs TRBV19 and TRBJ2-7, with D maybe TRBD1 (7 bases). From germline, CDR1 is FNHDT and CDR2 SITEND (reference sequence). This CDR3 is built from 14 residues. The sequenced part of the CDR3 DNA is TGTGCCAGCAGTATGAGGGGGCGCGGGTAT. Translating gives CASSMRGRGY. The full CDR3 protein reads CASSMRGRGYEQYF.

This clone was observed a few times. The gene names given are mouse names. Read data end 4 residues before the CDR3 end; the end is taken from the germline J gene. The rearrangement links TRBV1 to TRBJ2-5; D call uncertain. Looked up from germline, CDR1 is NSQYPW and CDR2 is LRSPGD (reference sequence). CDR3 length: 12 amino acids. This CDR3 is CTCSATVDTQYF. The covered CDR3 bases are TGCACCTGCAGTGCAACAGTTGAC.

Only a few counts were recorded for this clone. The listed genes are named as in mouse. The read halts 3 residues ahead of the CDR3 end, with the missing end drawn from the germline J gene. The V call is TRBV5, the J call TRBJ1-6, with D possibly being TRBD1 (6 bases). TRBJ1-6 counts as an open reading frame of uncertain function. Germline-derived CDR1 and CDR2 are LGHNA and YNLKQL (reference sequence). The CDR3 is made up of 14 amino acids. V lost 0 bases, J lost 11 bases, and 11 bases lay in between. CDR3 sequence reads: CASSQEGGRAPLYF. The DNA read from the CDR3 is TGTGCCAGCAGCCAAGAAGGGGGAAGGGCGCCC.

A word on this clone: The gene names here belong to mouse. The CDR3 extends 4 residues past the end of the read, so its final part is completed from the germline J gene. This rearrangement joins TRBV13-1 to TRBJ1-1; weak D call: TRBD1 (6 bases). The V end lost 2 bases, the J end lost 4 bases, and 12 bases lay between the germline ends. Germline V gene data show CDR1 as NSHNY and CDR2 as SYGAGN. This CDR3 is 14 amino acids long. The part of the CDR3 DNA that was read is TGTGCCAGCAGTGAAAGGGGGGCGGCCACA. This sequence encodes CASSERGAAT. The full CDR3 protein reads CASSERGAATEVFF.

This clone was counted between two and nine times. The gene names here belong to mouse. The observed sequence ends 4 residues before the CDR3 terminus, with the missing tail filled in from the germline J gene. The genes are TRBV13-2 and TRBJ1-2; D might be TRBD1 (6 bases). This CDR3 contains 16 residues. The germline V gene has CDR1 NNHNN and CDR2 SYGAGS (reference sequence). Trimming stripped 3 bases from V and 0 bases from J, with 15 bases between. The CDR3: CASGGSGTHANSDYTF. Incomplete CDR3 DNA: TGTGCCAGCGGTGGCTCCGGGACACATGCAAACTCC.

A word on this clone: The genes are named according to mouse. The CDR3 end is not reached by the read, which stops 4 residues before it; the germline J gene fills it in. Other nucleotide sequences from this sample produce the same CDR3. V and J are TRBV29 and TRBJ2-5; no clear D gene. Between the trimmed V and J ends, which lost 6 bases and 2 bases, there was a span of 3 bases. Germline CDR1 is MSHET and CDR2 is SYDVDS. The CDR3 spans 11 residues. The CDR3 loop reads CASSSQDTQYF. CDR3 DNA, as far as it was read: TGTGCTAGCAGCTCCCAAGAC.

This clone was recorded a few times. Genes and germline are mouse. The DNA ends 4 residues before the CDR3 does, and the rest of the CDR3 is filled in from the germline J gene. The chain combines TRBV13-3 with TRBJ1-1, with 7 bases lining up with TRBD1. Trimming at V came to 2 bases and at J to 4 bases, leaving 2 bases not matched to a gene. Germline CDR1 reads NNHDY; CDR2 reads SYVADS. The CDR3 is made up of 13 amino acids. The DNA read from the CDR3 is TGTGCCAGCAGTGACGGACAGGCCACA. Protein sequence: CASSDGQAT. The whole CDR3 sequence reads CASSDGQATEVFF.

This clone appeared a few times. Gene names and germline match the mouse. The CDR3 goes on 4 residues after the read ends, and that part is filled in from the germline J gene. The same CDR3 also results from other DNA sequences found in this sample. The chain carries TRBV13-1 and TRBJ2-2; D is possibly TRBD1 (5 bases). Deletions cut 0 bases from V and 0 bases from J, with 9 bases between. Per germline, CDR1 NSHNY and CDR2 SYGAGN. The CDR3 extends over 16 amino acids. Partial CDR3 DNA: TGTGCCAGCAGTGATGCCCGGACATCAAACACCGGG. Translated: CASSDARTSNTG. The whole CDR3 is CASSDARTSNTGQLYF.

This clone has more than one count but fewer than ten. Mouse gene names apply. The DNA ends 4 residues before the CDR3 does, and the rest of the CDR3 is filled in from the germline J gene. Other nucleotide sequences in the sample specify the same CDR3. The chain employs TRBV19 and TRBJ2-1; D ambiguous. V lost 5 bases and J 1 base, leaving 10 bases between the germline ends. Germline V gene lookup returns CDR1 FNHDT and CDR2 SITEND (reference sequence). The CDR3 has 14 amino acids. The covered CDR3 bases are TGTGCCAGCAGCCCCCGACAAAACTATGCT. Translated, it gives CASSPRQNYA. In full, the CDR3 is CASSPRQNYAEQFF.

In its sample, this clone was seen a few times. Germline and genes here are mouse. The read finishes 4 residues shy of the CDR3 end, and the germline J gene is used to complete it. This rearrangement joins TRBV1 to TRBJ2-3; tentative D call: TRBD1 (6 bases). The V gene's germline CDR1 is NSQYPW and CDR2 LRSPGD (reference sequence). V lost 8 bases to trimming and J lost 0 bases, with 6 bases between them. The CDR3 runs to 12 residues. The CDR3 sequence: CTCGTSAETLYF. CDR3 DNA (partial): TGCACCTGCGGGACAAGTGCAGAA.

On this clone itself: The listed genes are named as in mouse. Read data end 4 residues before the CDR3 end; the end is taken from the germline J gene. The sample has other DNA sequences that encode this CDR3 too. This chain uses TRBV31 with TRBJ1-1, with 7 bases lining up with TRBD1. This CDR3 region has 14 residues. The ends lost 0 bases at V and 4 bases at J; junction bases unmatched: 5. Germline loops: CDR1 GKSSPN, CDR2 SITVG. The DNA read from the CDR3 is TGTGCCTGGAGTCTAGAAGGGGGCGGCACA. It translates to CAWSLEGGGT. The full CDR3 is CAWSLEGGGTEVFF.

This clone was picked up a small number of times. Any gene name here is a mouse gene name. The read terminates 4 residues ahead of where the CDR3 ends, so the germline J gene completes it. This chain joins TRBV19 and TRBJ2-5; D is possibly TRBD1 (5 bases). This CDR3 comprises 14 residues. Germline values: CDR1 FNHDT, CDR2 SITEND (reference sequence). V lost 4 bases and J lost 2, with 11 bases in between. CDR3 amino acids: CASSPQGAQDTQYF. The CDR3 DNA, read in part, is TGTGCCAGCAGTCCTCAGGGTGCCCAAGAC. Based on the CDR3 plus reference TRBV19 and TRBJ2-5, the full variable domain is GGIITQTPKFLIGQEGQKLTLKCQQNFNHDTMYWYRQDSGKGLRLIYYSITENDLQKGDLSEGYDASREKKSSFSLTVTSAQKNEMAVFLCASSPQGAQDTQYFGPGTRLLVL.

This clone was detected many times. Mouse names are used for the genes. The CDR3 end is not reached by the read, which stops 4 residues before it; the germline J gene fills it in. Other DNA sequences in the sample encode the same CDR3. The chain has TRBV13-3 and TRBJ1-1; 9 bases line up with TRBD1. The germline CDR1 and CDR2 sequences are NNHDY and SYVADS. V was clipped by 3 bases and J by 3 bases; unmatched bases: 0. The CDR3 is 13 residues long. CDR3 sequence: CASSGTGDTEVFF. Incomplete CDR3 DNA: TGTGCCAGCAGTGGGACAGGGGACACA.

In this sample, this clone turned up a few times. Gene and germline names: mouse. The read falls 4 residues short of the CDR3 end, and the missing part is taken from the germline J gene. The V and J genes are TRBV13-3 and TRBJ2-4; 7 positions agree with TRBD1. CDR3 length: 13 residues. Germline CDR1 NNHDY, CDR2 SYVADS. The CDR3 region is CASSLQGENTLYF. The CDR3 bases that were read are TGTGCCAGCAGTCTCCAGGGGGAAAAC.

A few counts support this clone. The genes are named according to mouse. The sequenced fragment ends 4 residues before the CDR3 boundary, so the rest is inferred from the germline J gene. V and J are TRBV19 and TRBJ2-2, with D possibly TRBD2 on 6 matching bases. V was clipped by 5 bases and J by 0 bases, with 11 bases between them. Per the germline V gene, CDR1 is FNHDT and CDR2 is SITEND (reference sequence). This CDR3 region has 15 residues. The CDR3 DNA, read in part, is TGTGCCAGCAGACCGGGACTTACAAACACCGGG. This translates into CASRPGLTNTG. The entire CDR3 protein reads CASRPGLTNTGQLYF.

For this clone: Germline and genes here are mouse. The CDR3 extends 4 residues past the end of the read, so its final part is completed from the germline J gene. The chain couples TRBV19 to TRBJ1-1, with a possible D match to TRBD1 (5 bases). The V end lost 4 bases, the J end lost 4 bases, and 11 bases lay between the germline ends. The CDR3 totals 13 residues. Germline-derived CDR1 and CDR2 are FNHDT and SITEND (reference sequence). CDR3 bases read: TGTGCCAGCAGTGCGCCAGGGTTCACA. This gives the protein CASSAPGFT. The CDR3 in its entirety is CASSAPGFTEVFF.

In the case of this clone: Gene names are the mouse ones. Read data end 4 residues before the CDR3 end; the end is taken from the germline J gene. The V call is TRBV19, the J call TRBJ2-5, with D possibly TRBD1 on 6 matching bases. The CDR3 spans 13 residues. Germline values: CDR1 FNHDT, CDR2 SITEND (reference sequence). Trimming pared 9 bases from V and 0 bases from J, leaving 11 bases between. The CDR3 reads CATGTFNQDTQYF. The sequenced CDR3 bases are TGTGCCACGGGGACATTTAACCAAGAC.

Details on this clone: The gene names here belong to mouse. The covered CDR3 bases are TGTGCCAGCAGTATGGGGGACTGGGTCTATGCT. It is translated as CASSMGDWVYA. The complete CDR3 sequence is CASSMGDWVYAEQFF. V and J are TRBV19 and TRBJ2-1; TRBD2 matches at 9 bases. The sequence runs out 4 residues before the end of the CDR3; the remainder is reconstructed from the germline J gene. Germline V gene lookup returns CDR1 FNHDT and CDR2 SITEND (reference sequence). CDR3 length: 15 residues. V lost 2 bases and J lost 3; bases outside the gene matches: 3.

The table lists this clone with a few counts. The gene names given are mouse names. The read ends 4 residues before the CDR3 terminus; that terminus is restored from the germline J gene. This sequence joins TRBV1 and TRBJ1-2, with 7 bases that match TRBD1. V shed 3 bases and J 0 bases; nucleotides not matched to a gene: 4. CDR1 is NSQYPW and CDR2 is LRSPGD in the germline V gene (reference sequence). CDR3 length equals 15 residues. The part of the CDR3 DNA that was read is TGCACCTGCAGTGCCCCGGGACAGTCAAACTCC. Amino acids: CTCSAPGQSNS. The CDR3 reads in full as CTCSAPGQSNSDYTF.

Comment on this clone: Gene names follow the mouse nomenclature. Read sequence stops 4 residues before the CDR3 end, and the germline J gene provides the missing end. The chain is built from TRBV19 and TRBJ2-3; 9 bases fit TRBD2. Germline V gene data show CDR1 as FNHDT and CDR2 as SITEND (reference sequence). The J segment lost 4 bases and the V segment lost 2 bases, leaving 5 bases of the junction unmatched. This CDR3 contains 15 residues. CDR3 loop: CASSILWGGTETLYF. The sequenced part of the CDR3 DNA is TGTGCCAGCAGTATTCTCTGGGGGGGTACAGAA.